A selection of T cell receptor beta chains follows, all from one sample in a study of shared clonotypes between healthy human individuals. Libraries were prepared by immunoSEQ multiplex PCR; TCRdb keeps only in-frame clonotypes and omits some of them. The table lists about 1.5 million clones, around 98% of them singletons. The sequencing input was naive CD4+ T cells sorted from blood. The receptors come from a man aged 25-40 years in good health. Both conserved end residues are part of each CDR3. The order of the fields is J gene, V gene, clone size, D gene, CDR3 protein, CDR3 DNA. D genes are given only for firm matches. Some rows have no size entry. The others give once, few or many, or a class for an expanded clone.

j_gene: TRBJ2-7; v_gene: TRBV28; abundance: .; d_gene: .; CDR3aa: CASSFLQNSYEQYF; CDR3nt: TGTGCCAGCAGTTTTCTACAAAACTCCTACGAGCAGTACTTC
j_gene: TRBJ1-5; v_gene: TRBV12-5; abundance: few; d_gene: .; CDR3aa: CASGLDNQPQHF; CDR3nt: TGTGCTAGTGGTTTGGACAATCAGCCCCAGCATTTT
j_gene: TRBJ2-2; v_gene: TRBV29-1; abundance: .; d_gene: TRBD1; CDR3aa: CSVARWDRGTGELFF; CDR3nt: TGCAGCGTTGCTAGGTGGGACAGGGGGACCGGGGAGCTGTTTTTT
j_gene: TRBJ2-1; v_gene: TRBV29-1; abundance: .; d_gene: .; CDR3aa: CSVDATDRLNEQFF; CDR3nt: TGCAGCGTTGACGCGACTGACAGACTCAATGAGCAGTTCTTC
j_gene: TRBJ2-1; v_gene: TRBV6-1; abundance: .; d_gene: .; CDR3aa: CASSVWRNNEQFF; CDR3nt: TGTGCCAGCAGTGTTTGGAGGAACAATGAGCAGTTCTTC
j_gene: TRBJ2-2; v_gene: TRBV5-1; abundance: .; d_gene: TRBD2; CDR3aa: CASSLEPSGSMAGELFF; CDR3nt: TGCGCCAGCAGCTTGGAACCTAGCGGGAGCATGGCCGGGGAGCTGTTTTTT
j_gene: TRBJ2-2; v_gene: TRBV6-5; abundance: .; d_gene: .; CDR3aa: CASSWGQNTGELFF; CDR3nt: TGTGCCAGCAGTTGGGGACAGAACACCGGGGAGCTGTTTTTT
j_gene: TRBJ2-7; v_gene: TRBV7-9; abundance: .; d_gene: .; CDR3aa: CASSFSAFEQYF; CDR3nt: TGTGCCAGCAGCTTTTCCGCCTTCGAGCAGTACTTC
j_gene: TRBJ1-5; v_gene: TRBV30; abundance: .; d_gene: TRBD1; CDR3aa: CAWSGTGRVNQPQHF; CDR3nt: TGTGCCTGGAGTGGGACAGGGAGGGTGAACCAGCCCCAGCATTTT
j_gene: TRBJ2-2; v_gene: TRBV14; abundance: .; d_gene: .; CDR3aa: CASSQDRLLTGELFF; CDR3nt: TGTGCCAGCAGCCAAGATCGGCTGCTCACCGGGGAGCTGTTTTTT
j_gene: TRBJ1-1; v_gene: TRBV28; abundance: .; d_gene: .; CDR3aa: CASSLGREAFF; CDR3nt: TGTGCCAGCAGTTTAGGCCGGGAAGCTTTCTTT
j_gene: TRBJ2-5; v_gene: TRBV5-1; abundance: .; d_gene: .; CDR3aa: CASSFRLLQETQYF; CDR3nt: TGCGCCAGCAGCTTCCGACTGCTCCAAGAGACCCAGTACTTC
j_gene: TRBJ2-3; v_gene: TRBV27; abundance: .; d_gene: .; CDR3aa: CASSFLGGSETQYF; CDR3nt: TGTGCCAGCAGTTTCTTAGGGGGGAGTGAGACGCAGTATTTT
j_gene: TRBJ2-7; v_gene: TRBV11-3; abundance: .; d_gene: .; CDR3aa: CASSRSYHYEQYF; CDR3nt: TGTGCCAGCAGCCGATCCTACCACTACGAGCAGTACTTC
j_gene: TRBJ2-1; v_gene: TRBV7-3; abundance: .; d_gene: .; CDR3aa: CASSLTFGGSSYNEQFF; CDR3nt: TGTGCCAGCAGCTTAACGTTTGGCGGATCCTCCTACAATGAGCAGTTCTTC
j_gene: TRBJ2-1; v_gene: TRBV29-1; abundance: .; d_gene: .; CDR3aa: CSVEDLWGAMVNEQFF; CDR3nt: TGCAGCGTTGAAGATCTTTGGGGGGCTATGGTCAATGAGCAGTTCTTC
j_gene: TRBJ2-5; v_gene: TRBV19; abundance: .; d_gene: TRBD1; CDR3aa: CASSRTGGAETQYF; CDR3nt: TGTGCCAGTTCCCGGACAGGGGGGGCAGAGACCCAGTACTTC
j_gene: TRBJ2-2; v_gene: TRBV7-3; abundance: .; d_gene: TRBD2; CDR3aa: CASSPTSGSFGGELFF; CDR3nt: TGTGCCAGCAGCCCGACTAGCGGGAGTTTTGGCGGGGAGCTGTTTTTT
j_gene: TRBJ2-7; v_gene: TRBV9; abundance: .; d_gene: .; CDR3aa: CASSVGAGDTYEQYF; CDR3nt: TGTGCCAGCAGCGTAGGTGCAGGGGACACCTACGAGCAGTACTTC
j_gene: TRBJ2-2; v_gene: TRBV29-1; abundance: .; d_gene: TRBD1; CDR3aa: CSVGQGTGELFF; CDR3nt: TGCAGCGTAGGACAGGGAACCGGGGAGCTGTTTTTT
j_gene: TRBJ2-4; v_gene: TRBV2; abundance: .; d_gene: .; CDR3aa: CASSEVQGAKNIQYF; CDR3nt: TGTGCCAGCAGTGAAGTCCAGGGGGCCAAAAACATTCAGTACTTC
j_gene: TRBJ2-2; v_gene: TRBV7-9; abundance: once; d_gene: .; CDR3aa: CASSLAQGNTGELFF; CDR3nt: TGTGCCAGCAGCTTAGCACAGGGGAACACCGGGGAGCTGTTTTTT
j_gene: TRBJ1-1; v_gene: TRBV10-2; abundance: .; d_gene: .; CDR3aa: CASTPLGEEAFF; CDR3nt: TGCGCCAGCACTCCCCTCGGGGAGGAAGCTTTCTTT
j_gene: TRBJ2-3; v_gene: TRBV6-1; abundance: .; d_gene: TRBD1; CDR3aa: CASTDRGYTDTQYF; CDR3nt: TGTGCCAGCACGGACAGGGGTTACACAGATACGCAGTATTTT
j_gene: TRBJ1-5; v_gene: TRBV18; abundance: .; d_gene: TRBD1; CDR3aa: CASSLAGQVNQPQHF; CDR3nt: TGTGCCAGCTCACTCGCCGGACAGGTTAATCAGCCCCAGCATTTT
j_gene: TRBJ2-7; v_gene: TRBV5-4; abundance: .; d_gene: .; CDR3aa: CASSLTGFNEQYF; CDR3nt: TGTGCCAGCAGCTTAACAGGGTTCAACGAGCAGTACTTC
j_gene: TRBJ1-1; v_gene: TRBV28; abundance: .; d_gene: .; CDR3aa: CASRSAGVEDTEAFF; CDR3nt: TGTGCCAGCAGATCTGCGGGGGTGGAGGACACTGAAGCTTTCTTT
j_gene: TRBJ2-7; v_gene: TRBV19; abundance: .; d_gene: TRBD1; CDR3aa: CASSTRQGGYEQYF; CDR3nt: TGTGCCAGTAGTACAAGACAGGGTGGCTACGAGCAGTACTTC
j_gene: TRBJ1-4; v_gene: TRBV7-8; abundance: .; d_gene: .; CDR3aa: CASSGIGGGGPLNEKLFF; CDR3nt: TGTGCCAGCAGCGGGATCGGCGGGGGGGGACCACTTAATGAAAAACTGTTTTTT
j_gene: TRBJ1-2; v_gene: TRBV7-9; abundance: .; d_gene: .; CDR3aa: CASSLEPGAPSYTF; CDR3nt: TGTGCCAGCAGCTTAGAACCGGGGGCGCCGAGCTACACCTTC
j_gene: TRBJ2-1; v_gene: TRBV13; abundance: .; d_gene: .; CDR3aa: CASSPRRSYNEQFF; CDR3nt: TGTGCCAGCAGCCCACGGAGGTCCTACAATGAGCAGTTCTTC
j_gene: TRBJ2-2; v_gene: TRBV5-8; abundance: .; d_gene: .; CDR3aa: CASNPSNTGELFF; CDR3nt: TGTGCCAGCAACCCCAGTAACACCGGGGAGCTGTTTTTT
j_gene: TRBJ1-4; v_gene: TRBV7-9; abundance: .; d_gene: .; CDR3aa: CASSLALAGDVNEKLFF; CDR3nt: TGTGCCAGCAGCTTAGCCCTGGCAGGGGACGTTAATGAAAAACTGTTTTTT
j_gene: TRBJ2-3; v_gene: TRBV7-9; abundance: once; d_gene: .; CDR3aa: CASSPPAGSTDTQYF; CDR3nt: TGTGCCAGCAGCCCCCCGGCGGGGAGCACAGATACGCAGTATTTT
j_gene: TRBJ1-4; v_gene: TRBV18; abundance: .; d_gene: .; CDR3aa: CASSPLEGTGEKLFF; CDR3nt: TGTGCCAGCTCACCATTGGAGGGAACGGGCGAAAAACTGTTTTTT
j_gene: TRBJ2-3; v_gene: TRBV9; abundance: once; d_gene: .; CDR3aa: CASSVGRAAQYF; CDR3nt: TGTGCCAGCAGCGTAGGGCGGGCTGCGCAGTATTTT
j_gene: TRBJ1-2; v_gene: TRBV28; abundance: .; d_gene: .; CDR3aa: CASSFLQAGNNYGYTF; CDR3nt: TGTGCCAGCAGTTTTCTCCAGGCAGGCAATAACTATGGCTACACCTTC
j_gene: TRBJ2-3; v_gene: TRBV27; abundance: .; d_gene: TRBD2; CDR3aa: CASSSLTSGRVDTQYF; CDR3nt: TGTGCCAGCAGTTCTCTGACTAGCGGGAGGGTCGATACGCAGTATTTT
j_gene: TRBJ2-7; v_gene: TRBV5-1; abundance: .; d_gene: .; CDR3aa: CASSLVFGLVDEQYF; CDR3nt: TGCGCCAGCAGCTTGGTATTTGGGCTAGTCGACGAGCAGTACTTC
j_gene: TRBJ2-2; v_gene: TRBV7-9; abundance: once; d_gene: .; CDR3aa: CASSQRWFTGELFF; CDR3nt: TGTGCCAGCAGTCAAAGGTGGTTCACCGGGGAGCTGTTTTTT